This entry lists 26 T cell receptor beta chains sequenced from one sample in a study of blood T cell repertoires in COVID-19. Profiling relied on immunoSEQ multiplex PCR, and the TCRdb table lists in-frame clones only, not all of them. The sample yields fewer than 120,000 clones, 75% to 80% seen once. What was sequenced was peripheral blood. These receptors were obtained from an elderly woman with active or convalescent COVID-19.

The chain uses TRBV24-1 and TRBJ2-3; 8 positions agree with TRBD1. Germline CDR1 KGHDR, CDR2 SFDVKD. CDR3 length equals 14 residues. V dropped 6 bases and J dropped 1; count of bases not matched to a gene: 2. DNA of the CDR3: TGTGCCACCAGTAAGGGACAGGGCACAGATACGCAGTATTTT. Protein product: CATSKGQGTDTQYF.

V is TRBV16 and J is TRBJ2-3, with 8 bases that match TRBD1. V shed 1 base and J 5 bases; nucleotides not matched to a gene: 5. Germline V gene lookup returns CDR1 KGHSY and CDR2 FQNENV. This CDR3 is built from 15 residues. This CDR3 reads CASSQWAGGEDTQYF. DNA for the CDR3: TGTGCCAGCAGCCAATGGGCAGGGGGCGAAGATACGCAGTATTTT. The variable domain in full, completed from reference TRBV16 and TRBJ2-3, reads GEEVAQTPKHLVRGEGQKAKLYCAPIKGHSYVFWYQQVLKNEFKFLISFQNENVFDETGMPKERFSAKCLPNSPCSLEIQATKLEDSAVYFCASSQWAGGEDTQYFGPGTRLTVL.

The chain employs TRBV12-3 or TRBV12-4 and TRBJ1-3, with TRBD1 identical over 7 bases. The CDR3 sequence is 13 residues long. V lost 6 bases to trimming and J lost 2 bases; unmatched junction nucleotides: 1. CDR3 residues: CASRGTAGNTIYF. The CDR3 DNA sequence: TGTGCCAGCAGAGGGACAGCTGGAAACACCATATATTTT.

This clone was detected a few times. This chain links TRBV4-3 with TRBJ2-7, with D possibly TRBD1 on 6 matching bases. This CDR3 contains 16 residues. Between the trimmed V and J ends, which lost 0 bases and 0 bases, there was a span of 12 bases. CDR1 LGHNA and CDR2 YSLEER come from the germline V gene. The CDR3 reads CASSQDSGVGSYEQYF. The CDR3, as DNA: TGCGCCAGCAGCCAAGATTCAGGGGTGGGCTCCTACGAGCAGTACTTC.

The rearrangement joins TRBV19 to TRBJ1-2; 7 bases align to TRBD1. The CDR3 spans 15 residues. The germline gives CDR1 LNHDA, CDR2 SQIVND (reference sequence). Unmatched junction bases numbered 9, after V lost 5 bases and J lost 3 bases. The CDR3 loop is CASSFRDRQHYGYTF. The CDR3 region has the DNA TGTGCCAGTAGTTTCCGGGACAGACAACACTATGGCTACACCTTC.

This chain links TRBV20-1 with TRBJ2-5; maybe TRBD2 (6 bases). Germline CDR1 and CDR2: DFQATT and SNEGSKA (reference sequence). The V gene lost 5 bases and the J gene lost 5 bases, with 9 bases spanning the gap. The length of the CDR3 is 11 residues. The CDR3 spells CSALAWETQYF. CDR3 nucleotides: TGCAGTGCTCTAGCGTGGGAGACCCAGTACTTC.

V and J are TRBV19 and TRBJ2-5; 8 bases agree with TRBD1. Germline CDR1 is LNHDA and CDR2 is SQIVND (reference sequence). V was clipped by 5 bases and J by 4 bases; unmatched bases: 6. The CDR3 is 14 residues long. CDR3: CASSPRGLTETQYF. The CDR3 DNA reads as TGTGCCAGTAGTCCCAGGGGGCTGACAGAGACCCAGTACTTC. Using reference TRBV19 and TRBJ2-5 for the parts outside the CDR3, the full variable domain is DGGITQSPKYLFRKEGQNVTLSCEQNLNHDAMYWYRQDPGQGLRLIYYSQIVNDFQKGDIAEGYSVSREKKESFPLTVTSAQKNPTAFYLCASSPRGLTETQYFGPGTRLLVL.

The CDR3 DNA is TGTGCCAGCAGCGCAGACAGGGCCAACTATGGCTACACCTTC. Amino acid sequence: CASSADRANYGYTF. The chain carries TRBV9 and TRBJ1-2; 7 nucleotides line up with TRBD1. The germline CDR1 and CDR2 sequences are SGDLS and YYNGEE. The CDR3 sequence is 14 residues long. Trimming removed 3 bases from V and 2 bases from J; junction bases left unmatched: 4.

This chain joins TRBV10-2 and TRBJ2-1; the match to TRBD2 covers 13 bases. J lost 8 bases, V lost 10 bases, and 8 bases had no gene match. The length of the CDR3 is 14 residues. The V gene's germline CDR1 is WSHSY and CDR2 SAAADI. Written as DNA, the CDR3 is TGCGCCACGAGGACTGGACTAGCGGGAGATGAGCAGTTCTTC. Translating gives CATRTGLAGDEQFF.

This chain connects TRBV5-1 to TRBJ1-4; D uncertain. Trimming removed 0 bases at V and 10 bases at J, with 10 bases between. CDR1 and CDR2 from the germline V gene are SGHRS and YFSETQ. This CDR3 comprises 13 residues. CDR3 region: CASSLGSTGKLFF. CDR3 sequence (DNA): TGCGCCAGCAGCTTGGGGTCAACTGGAAAACTGTTTTTT.

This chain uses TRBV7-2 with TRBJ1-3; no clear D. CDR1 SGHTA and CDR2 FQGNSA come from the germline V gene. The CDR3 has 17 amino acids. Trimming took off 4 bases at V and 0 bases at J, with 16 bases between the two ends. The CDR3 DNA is TGTGCCAGCAGCTCCAGAGGACTGCCGAACTCTGGAAACACCATATATTTT. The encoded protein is CASSSRGLPNSGNTIYF.

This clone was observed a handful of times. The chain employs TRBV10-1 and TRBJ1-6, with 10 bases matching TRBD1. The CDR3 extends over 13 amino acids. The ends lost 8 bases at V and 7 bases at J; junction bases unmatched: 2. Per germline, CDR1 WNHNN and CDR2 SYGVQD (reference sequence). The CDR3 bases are TGCGCCAGCTCGGGACAGGGGAATTCACCCCTCCACTTT. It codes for CASSGQGNSPLHF.

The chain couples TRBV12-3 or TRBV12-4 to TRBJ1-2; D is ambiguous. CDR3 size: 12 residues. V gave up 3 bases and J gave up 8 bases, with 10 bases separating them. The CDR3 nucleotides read TGTGCCAGCAGTTTGTCGAGTCCCGGCTACACCTTC. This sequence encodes CASSLSSPGYTF.

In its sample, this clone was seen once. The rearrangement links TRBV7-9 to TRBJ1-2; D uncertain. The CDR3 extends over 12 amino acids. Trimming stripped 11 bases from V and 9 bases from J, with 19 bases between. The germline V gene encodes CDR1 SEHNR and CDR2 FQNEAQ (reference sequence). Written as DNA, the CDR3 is TGTGCCTCAGGTTCCGAAGGCGAGCGCTACACCTTC. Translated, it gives CASGSEGERYTF.

CDR3 region: CASSRQGNYGYTF. For the CDR3, the DNA is TGTGCCAGCAGTCGACAGGGAAACTATGGCTACACCTTC. J is TRBJ1-2 and V is TRBV6-6, with 7 bases identical to TRBD1. V shed 5 bases, J shed 2 bases, and the junction held 2 bases outside the gene matches. Germline V lookup: CDR1 MNHNY, CDR2 SVGAGI (reference sequence). The CDR3 spans 13 residues.

In DNA, the CDR3 is TGTGCCACCATACCAGACAGAGCTAGCACAGATACGCAGTATTTT. It is translated as CATIPDRASTDTQYF. The J gene is TRBJ2-3, the V gene TRBV7-9, with a weak D call TRBD1 (5 bases). From germline, CDR1 is SEHNR and CDR2 FQNEAQ (reference sequence). The CDR3 is 15 residues long. The V end lost 10 bases, the J end lost 0 bases, and 17 bases lay between the germline ends.

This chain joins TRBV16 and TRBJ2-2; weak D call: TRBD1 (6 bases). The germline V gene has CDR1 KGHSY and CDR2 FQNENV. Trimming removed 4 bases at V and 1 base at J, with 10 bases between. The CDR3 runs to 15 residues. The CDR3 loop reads CASSLLQGNTGELFF. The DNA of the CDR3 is TGTGCCAGCAGCCTCCTACAGGGGAACACCGGGGAGCTGTTTTTT.

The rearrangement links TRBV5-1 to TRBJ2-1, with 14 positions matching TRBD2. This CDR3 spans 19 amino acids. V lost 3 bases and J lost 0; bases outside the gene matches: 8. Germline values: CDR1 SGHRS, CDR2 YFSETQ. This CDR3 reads CASSSPTSGRGSSYNEQFF. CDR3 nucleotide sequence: TGCGCCAGCAGCTCTCCGACTAGCGGGAGGGGAAGCTCCTACAATGAGCAGTTCTTC.

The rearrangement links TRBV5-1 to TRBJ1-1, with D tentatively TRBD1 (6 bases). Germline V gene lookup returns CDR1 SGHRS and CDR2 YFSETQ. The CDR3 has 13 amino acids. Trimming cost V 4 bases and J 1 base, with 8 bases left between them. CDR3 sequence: CASSTGQNTEAFF. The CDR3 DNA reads TGCGCCAGCAGCACGGGACAGAACACTGAAGCTTTCTTT.

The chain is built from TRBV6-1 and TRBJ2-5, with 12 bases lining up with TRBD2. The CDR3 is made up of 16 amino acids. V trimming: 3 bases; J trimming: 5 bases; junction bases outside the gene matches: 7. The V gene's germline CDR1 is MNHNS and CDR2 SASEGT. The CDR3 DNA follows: TGTGCCAGCAGTGAGGCGACTAGCGGGAGCTGGGAGACCCAGTACTTC. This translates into CASSEATSGSWETQYF.

For the CDR3, the DNA is TGTGCCAGTAGTACTTACGTAGGAGGATTTAATTCACCCCTCCACTTT. This sequence encodes CASSTYVGGFNSPLHF. The chain recombines TRBV19 with TRBJ1-6; D is undetermined. CDR3 length: 16 residues. Between the trimmed V and J ends, which lost 4 bases and 6 bases, there was a span of 16 bases. Germline V gives CDR1 LNHDA, CDR2 SQIVND (reference sequence).

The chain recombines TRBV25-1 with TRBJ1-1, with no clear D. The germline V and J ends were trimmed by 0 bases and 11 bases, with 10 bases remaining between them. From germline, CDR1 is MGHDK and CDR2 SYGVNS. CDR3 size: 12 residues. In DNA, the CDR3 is TGTGCCAGCAGTGAATATCTCGGCGGGGCTTTCTTT. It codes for CASSEYLGGAFF. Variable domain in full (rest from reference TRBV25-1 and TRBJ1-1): EADIYQTPRYLVIGTGKKITLECSQTMGHDKMYWYQQDPGMELHLIHYSYGVNSTEKGDLSSESTVSRIRTEHFPLTLESARPSHTSQYLCASSEYLGGAFFGQGTRLTVV.

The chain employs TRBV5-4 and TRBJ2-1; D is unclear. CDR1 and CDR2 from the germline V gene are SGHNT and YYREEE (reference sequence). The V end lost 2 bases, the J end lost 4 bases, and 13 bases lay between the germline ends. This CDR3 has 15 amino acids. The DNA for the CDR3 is TGTGCCAGCAGCTTACCAGCGCAGAGTTACAATGAGCAGTTCTTC. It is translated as CASSLPAQSYNEQFF.

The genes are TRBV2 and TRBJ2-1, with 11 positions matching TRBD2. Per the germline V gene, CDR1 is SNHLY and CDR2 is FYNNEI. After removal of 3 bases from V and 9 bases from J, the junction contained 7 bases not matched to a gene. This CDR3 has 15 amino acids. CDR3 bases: TGTGCCAGCAGTGATACTAGCGGGAGACCCGGTGAGCAGTTCTTC. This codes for CASSDTSGRPGEQFF. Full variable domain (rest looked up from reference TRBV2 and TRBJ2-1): EPEVTQTPSHQVTQMGQEVILRCVPISNHLYFYWYRQILGQKVEFLVSFYNNEISEKSEIFDDQFSVERPDGSNFTLKIRSTKLEDSAMYFCASSDTSGRPGEQFFGPGTRLTVL.

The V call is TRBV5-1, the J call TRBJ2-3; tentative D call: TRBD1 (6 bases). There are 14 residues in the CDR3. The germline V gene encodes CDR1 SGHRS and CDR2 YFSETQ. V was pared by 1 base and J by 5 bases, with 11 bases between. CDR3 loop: CASSLLQGEDTQYF. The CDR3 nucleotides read TGCGCCAGCAGCTTGTTACAGGGTGAAGATACGCAGTATTTT.

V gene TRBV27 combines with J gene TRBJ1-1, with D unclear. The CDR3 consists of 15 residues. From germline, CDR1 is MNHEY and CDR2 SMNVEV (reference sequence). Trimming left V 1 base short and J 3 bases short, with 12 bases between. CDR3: CASSLFPGIDTEAFF. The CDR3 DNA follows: TGTGCCAGCAGTTTATTCCCGGGGATAGACACTGAAGCTTTCTTT.